The subject of this entry is one T cell receptor (beta chain). In germline, CDR1 is SEHNR, CDR2 FQNEAQ (reference sequence). The CDR3 is 12 amino acids. Trimming at V came to 4 bases and at J to 6 bases, leaving 2 bases not matched to a gene. Per the study methods: Estimated nucleated cell counts came from reference gene primer amplification. This table comes from immunoSEQ multiplex PCR, and its TCRdb copy is limited to in-frame clones, with some not included. The V and J calls and the clone size are those of that table, but D and trimming were determined from the DNA. Counted here are more than 140,000 clones, about 86% occurring once; the ten biggest clones make up over 8%. These data originate in a study of blood T cell repertoires in COVID-19. Across the whole study: COVID-19 samples, acute and convalescent, were from the United States, Italy and Spain. PBMCs, B-cell-depleted T cells, or T cells provided the cDNA or gDNA that made up the material.

The TCR was taken from a woman aged 60 to 75 with acute or convalescent COVID-19. J is TRBJ2-7 and V is TRBV7-9, with 8 bases aligning to TRBD1. What was sequenced was peripheral blood. The CDR3 DNA is TGTGCCAGCAGCTCGACAGGGGTCGAGCAGTACTTC. Translated, it gives CASSSTGVEQYF.